This T cell receptor beta chain was identified during a study of cytomegalovirus exposure and HLA in healthy donors. With 60 Vbeta and 13 Jbeta primers, the PCR was carried out. Sequenced by immunoSEQ multiplex PCR; TCRdb stores in-frame clones only, minus some. The table shows about 200,000 clones, with about four fifths occurring only once. V lost 0 bases to trimming and J lost 5 bases, with 3 bases between them. This CDR3 is 12 amino acids long. Per the germline V gene, CDR1 is SGHTA and CDR2 is FQGNSA. Material for sequencing was PBMCs. This clonotype originated in a woman aged 50 to 60 in good health and CMV-seronegative. The chain links TRBV7-2 to TRBJ2-3, with D unclear. CDR3 sequence (DNA): TGTGCCAGCAGCTTAGCTCAAGATACGCAGTATTTT. Translating gives CASSLAQDTQYF.